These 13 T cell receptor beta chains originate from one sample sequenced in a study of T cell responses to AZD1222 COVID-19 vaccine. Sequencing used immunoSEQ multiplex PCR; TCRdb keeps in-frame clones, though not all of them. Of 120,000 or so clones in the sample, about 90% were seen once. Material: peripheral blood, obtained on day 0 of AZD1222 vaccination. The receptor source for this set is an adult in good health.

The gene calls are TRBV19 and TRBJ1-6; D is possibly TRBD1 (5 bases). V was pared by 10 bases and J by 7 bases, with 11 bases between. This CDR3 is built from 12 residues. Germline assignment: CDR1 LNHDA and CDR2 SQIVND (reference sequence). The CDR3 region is CATGTVNSPLHF. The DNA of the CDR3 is TGTGCCACGGGGACGGTAAATTCACCCCTCCACTTT.

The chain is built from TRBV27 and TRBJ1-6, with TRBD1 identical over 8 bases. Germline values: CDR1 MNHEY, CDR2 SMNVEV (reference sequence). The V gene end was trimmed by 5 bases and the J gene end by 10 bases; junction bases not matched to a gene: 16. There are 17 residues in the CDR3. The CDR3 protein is CASSRALGQGLGSPLHF. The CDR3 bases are TGTGCCAGCAGTCGCGCCCTCGGACAGGGTTTGGGGTCACCCCTCCACTTT.

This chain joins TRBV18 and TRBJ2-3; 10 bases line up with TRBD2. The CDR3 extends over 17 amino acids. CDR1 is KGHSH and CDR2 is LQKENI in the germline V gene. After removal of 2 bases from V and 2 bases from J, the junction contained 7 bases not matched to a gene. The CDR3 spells CASSPIVAGGHTDTQYF. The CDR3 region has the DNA TGTGCCAGCTCACCAATCGTAGCGGGAGGACACACAGATACGCAGTATTTT.

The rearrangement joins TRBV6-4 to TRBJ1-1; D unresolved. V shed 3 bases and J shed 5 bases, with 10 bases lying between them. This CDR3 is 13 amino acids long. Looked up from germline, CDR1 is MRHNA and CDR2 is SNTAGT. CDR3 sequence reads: CASSENRRTEAFF. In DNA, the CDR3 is TGTGCCAGCAGTGAAAACAGAAGGACTGAAGCTTTCTTT.

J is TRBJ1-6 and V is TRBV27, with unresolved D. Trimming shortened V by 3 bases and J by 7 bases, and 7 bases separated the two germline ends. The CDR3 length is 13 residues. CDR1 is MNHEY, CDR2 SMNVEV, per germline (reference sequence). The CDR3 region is CASSFTLNSPLHF. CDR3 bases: TGTGCCAGCAGTTTCACGTTAAATTCACCCCTCCACTTT.

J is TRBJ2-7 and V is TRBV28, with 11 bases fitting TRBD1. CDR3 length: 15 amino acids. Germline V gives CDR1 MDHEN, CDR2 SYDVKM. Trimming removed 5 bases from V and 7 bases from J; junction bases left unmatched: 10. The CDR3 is CASSITGTGGNEQYF. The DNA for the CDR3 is TGTGCCAGCAGTATCACCGGGACAGGGGGTAATGAGCAGTACTTC.

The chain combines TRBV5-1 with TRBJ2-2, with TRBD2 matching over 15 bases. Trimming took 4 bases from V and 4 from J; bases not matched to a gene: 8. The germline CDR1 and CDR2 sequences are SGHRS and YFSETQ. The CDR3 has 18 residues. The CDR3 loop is CASSPGLAGGRATGELFF. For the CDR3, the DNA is TGCGCCAGCAGCCCGGGACTAGCGGGGGGCCGTGCCACCGGGGAGCTGTTTTTT.

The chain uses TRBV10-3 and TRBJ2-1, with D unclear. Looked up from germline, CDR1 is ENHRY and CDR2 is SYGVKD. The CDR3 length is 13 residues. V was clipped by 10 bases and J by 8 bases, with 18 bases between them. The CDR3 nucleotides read TGTGCCACACAAACCCCCCAGGTTTATGAGCAGTTCTTC. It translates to CATQTPQVYEQFF.

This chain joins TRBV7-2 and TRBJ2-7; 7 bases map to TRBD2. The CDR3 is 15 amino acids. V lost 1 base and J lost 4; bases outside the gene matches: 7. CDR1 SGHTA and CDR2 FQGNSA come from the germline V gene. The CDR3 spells CASSLVQGGRYEQYF. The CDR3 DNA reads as TGTGCCAGCAGCTTAGTCCAGGGAGGGAGGTACGAGCAGTACTTC.

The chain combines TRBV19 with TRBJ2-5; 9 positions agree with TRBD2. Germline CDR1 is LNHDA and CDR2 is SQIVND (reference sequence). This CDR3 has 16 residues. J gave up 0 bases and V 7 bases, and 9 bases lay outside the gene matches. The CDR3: CASNPAGGLYQETQYF. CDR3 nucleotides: TGTGCCAGTAACCCAGCGGGGGGCTTGTACCAAGAGACCCAGTACTTC.

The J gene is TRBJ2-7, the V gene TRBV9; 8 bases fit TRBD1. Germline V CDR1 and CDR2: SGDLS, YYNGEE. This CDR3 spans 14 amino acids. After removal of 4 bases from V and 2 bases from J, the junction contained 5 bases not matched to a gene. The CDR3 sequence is CASSPRDRTYEQYF. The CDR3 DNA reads TGTGCCAGCAGCCCCCGGGACAGGACCTACGAGCAGTACTTC. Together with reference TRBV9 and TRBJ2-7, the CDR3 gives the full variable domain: DSGVTQTPKHLITATGQRVTLRCSPRSGDLSVYWYQQSLDQGLQFLIQYYNGEERAKGNILERFSAQQFPDLHSELNLSSLELGDSALYFCASSPRDRTYEQYFGPGTRLTVT.

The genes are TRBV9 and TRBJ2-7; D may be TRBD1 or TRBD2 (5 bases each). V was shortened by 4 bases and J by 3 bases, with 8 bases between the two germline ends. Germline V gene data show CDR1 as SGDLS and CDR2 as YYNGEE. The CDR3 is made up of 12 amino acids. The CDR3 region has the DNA TGTGCCAGCAGCCGGGGCCGCTACGAGCAGTACTTC. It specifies CASSRGRYEQYF. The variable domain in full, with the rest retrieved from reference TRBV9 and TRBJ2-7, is DSGVTQTPKHLITATGQRVTLRCSPRSGDLSVYWYQQSLDQGLQFLIQYYNGEERAKGNILERFSAQQFPDLHSELNLSSLELGDSALYFCASSRGRYEQYFGPGTRLTVT.

The chain's CDR3 is CASRPWGTGTSYEQYF. As DNA, the CDR3 is TGTGCCAGCAGACCATGGGGGACAGGGACCTCCTACGAGCAGTACTTC. This chain uses TRBV5-6 with TRBJ2-7; 9 bases are shared with TRBD1. CDR3 length equals 16 residues. From germline, CDR1 is SGHDT and CDR2 YYEEEE. V shed 5 bases and J 0 bases; nucleotides not matched to a gene: 9.